This TCR beta chain originates from a study of T cell repertoires in cytomegalovirus infection. From the reads, TCRdb called clonotypes with MiXCR, one entry per CDR3 protein. The sample records 600,000 to 700,000 distinct CDR3 sequences, around 32% being singletons. The germline gives CDR1 SGHTA, CDR2 FQGNSA. The CDR3 extends over 11 amino acids. About this clonotype: Its cognate antigen is unknown. A much larger clone lies one base from this, so it may be a read error.

The sequence came from a human donor in good health (CMV status not recorded). Some clones in this sample may be carry-over from other donors' samples. This specimen was cultured PBMCs, taken from culture after CMV antigen stimulation. V usage is TRBV7-2 and J usage is TRBJ2-3; D is unresolved. The CDR3 bases are TGTGTCAGCAGCGCCTCAGATACGCAGTATTTT. It encodes CVSSASDTQYF.